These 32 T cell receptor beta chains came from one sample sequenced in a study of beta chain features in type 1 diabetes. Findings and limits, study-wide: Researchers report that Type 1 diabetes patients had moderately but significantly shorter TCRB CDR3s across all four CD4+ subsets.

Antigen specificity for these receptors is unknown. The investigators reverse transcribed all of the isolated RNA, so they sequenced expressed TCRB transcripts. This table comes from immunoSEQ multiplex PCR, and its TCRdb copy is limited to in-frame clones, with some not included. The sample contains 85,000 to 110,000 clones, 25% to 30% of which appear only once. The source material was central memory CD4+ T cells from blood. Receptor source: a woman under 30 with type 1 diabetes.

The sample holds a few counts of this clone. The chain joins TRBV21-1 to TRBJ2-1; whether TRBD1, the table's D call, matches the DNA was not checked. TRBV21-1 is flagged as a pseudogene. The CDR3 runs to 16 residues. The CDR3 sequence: CASSPTRDRRSILEFF. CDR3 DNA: TGTGCCAGCAGTCCTACTAGGGACAGGCGCTCGATTTTGGAGTTCTTC.

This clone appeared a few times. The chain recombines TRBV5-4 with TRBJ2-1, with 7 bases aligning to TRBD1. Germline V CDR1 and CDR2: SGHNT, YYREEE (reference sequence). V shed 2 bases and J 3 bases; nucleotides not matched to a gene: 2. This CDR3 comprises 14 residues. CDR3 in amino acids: CASSFQGDYNEQFF. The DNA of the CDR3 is TGTGCCAGCAGCTTCCAGGGGGACTACAATGAGCAGTTCTTC.

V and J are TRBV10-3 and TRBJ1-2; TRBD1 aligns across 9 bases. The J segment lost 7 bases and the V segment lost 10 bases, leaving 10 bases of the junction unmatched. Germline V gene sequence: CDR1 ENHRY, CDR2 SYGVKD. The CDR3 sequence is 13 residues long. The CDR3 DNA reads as TGTGCCACCGCCAGGGGGGACAGGGCTGGCTACACCTTC. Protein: CATARGDRAGYTF.

DNA of the CDR3: TGTGCCAGCACCGTAGGAACTAACAATCAGCCCCAGCATTTT. Its protein is CASTVGTNNQPQHF. The chain joins TRBV28 to TRBJ1-5; D ambiguous. This CDR3 region has 14 residues. V was clipped by 7 bases and J by 3 bases, with 13 bases between them. Germline values: CDR1 MDHEN, CDR2 SYDVKM.

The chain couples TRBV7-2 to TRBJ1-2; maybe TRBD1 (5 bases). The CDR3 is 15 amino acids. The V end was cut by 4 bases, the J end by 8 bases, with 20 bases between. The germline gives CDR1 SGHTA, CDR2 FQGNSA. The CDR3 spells CASSSQGPAQGGYTF. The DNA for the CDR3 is TGTGCCAGCAGCTCCCAGGGTCCCGCCCAGGGCGGCTACACCTTC.

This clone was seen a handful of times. Here the CDR3 DNA reads TGTGCCAGCAGCTTGCTATGGACAGTCATGAACACTGAAGCTTTCTTT. Translating gives CASSLLWTVMNTEAFF. The V call is TRBV11-2, the J call TRBJ1-1, with D perhaps matching TRBD1 (6 bases). Germline CDR1 reads SGHAT; CDR2 reads FQNNGV. This CDR3 has 16 amino acids. V dropped 3 bases and J dropped 0 bases, with 14 bases sitting between them.

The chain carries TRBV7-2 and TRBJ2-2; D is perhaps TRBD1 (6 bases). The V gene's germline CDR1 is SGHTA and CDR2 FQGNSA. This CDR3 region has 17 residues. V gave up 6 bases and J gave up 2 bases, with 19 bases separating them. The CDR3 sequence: CASRPPRTDLNTGELFF. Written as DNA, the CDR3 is TGTGCCAGCAGACCGCCCCGGACAGATTTAAACACCGGGGAGCTGTTTTTT.

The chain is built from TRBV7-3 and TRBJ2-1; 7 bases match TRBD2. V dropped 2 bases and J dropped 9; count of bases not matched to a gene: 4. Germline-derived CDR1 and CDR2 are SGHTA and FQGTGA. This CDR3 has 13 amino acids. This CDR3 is CASSLLTGGEQFF. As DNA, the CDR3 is TGTGCCAGCAGCTTACTTACGGGGGGTGAGCAGTTCTTC.

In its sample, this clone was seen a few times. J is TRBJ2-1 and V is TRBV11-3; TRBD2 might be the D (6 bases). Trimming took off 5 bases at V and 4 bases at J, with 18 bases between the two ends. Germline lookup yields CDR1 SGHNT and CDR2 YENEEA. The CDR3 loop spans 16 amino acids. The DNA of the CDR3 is TGTGCCAGCAGCACAGGACTCGTAGGGAGGTACAATGAGCAGTTCTTC. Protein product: CASSTGLVGRYNEQFF.

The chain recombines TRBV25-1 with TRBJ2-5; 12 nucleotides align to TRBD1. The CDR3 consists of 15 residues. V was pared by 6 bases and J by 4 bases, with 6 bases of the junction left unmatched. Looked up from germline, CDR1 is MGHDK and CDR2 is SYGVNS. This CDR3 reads CASSSGTGGVETQYF. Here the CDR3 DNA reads TGTGCCAGCAGCTCCGGGACAGGGGGCGTAGAGACCCAGTACTTC. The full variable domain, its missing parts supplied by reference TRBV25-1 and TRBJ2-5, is EADIYQTPRYLVIGTGKKITLECSQTMGHDKMYWYQQDPGMELHLIHYSYGVNSTEKGDLSSESTVSRIRTEHFPLTLESARPSHTSQYLCASSSGTGGVETQYFGPGTRLLVL.

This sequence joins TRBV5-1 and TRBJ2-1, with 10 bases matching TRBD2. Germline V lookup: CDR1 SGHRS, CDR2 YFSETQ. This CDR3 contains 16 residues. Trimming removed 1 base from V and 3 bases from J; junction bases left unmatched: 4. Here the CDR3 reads CASSLYPSGSYNEQFF. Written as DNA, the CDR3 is TGCGCCAGCAGCTTGTATCCTAGCGGGAGCTACAATGAGCAGTTCTTC.

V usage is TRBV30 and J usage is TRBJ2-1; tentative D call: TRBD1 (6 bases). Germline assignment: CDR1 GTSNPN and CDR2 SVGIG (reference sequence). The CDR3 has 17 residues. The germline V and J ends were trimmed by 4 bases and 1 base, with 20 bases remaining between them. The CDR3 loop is CAWNIWLGQGSYNEQFF. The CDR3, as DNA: TGTGCCTGGAATATCTGGCTGGGCCAGGGGTCCTACAATGAGCAGTTCTTC.

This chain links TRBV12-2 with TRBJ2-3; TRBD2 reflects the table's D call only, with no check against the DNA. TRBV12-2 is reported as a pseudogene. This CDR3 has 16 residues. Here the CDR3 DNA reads TGTGCAAGTCGCCCGACTAGCGTTGATAGCACAGATACGCAGTATTTT. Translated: CASRPTSVDSTDTQYF.

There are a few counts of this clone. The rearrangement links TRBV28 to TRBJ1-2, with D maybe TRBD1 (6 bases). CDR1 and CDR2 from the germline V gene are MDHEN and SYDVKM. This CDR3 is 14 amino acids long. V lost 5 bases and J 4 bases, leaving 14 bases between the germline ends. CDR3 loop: CASSGGLLPYGYTF. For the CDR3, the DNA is TGTGCCAGCAGTGGGGGCCTTCTCCCCTATGGCTACACCTTC.

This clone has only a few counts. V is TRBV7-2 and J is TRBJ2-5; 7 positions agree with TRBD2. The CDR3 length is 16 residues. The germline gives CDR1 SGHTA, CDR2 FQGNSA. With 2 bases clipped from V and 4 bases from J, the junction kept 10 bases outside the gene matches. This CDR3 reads CASSLWAGEMGETQYF. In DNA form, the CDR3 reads TGTGCCAGCAGCTTATGGGCGGGAGAGATGGGAGAGACCCAGTACTTC.

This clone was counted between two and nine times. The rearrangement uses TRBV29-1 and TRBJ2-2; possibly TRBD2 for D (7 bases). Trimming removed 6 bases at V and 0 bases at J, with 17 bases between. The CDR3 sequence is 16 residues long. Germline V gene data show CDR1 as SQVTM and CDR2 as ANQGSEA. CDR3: CSVPPSGGANTGELFF. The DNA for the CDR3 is TGCAGCGTCCCCCCTTCGGGGGGCGCGAACACCGGGGAGCTGTTTTTT.

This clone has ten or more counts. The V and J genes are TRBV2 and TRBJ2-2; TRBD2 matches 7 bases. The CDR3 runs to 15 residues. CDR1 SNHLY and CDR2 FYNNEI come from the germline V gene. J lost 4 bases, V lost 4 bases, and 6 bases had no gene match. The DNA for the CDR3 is TGTGCCAGCAGTGGGGCTGGCGGGAGCACCGGGGAGCTGTTTTTT. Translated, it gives CASSGAGGSTGELFF.

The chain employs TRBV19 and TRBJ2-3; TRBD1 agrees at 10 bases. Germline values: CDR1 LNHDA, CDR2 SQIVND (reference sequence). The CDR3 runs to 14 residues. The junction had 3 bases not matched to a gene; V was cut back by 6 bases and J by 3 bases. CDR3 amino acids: CASSPGQGTDTQYF. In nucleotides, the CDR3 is TGTGCCAGTAGCCCGGGACAGGGGACAGATACGCAGTATTTT. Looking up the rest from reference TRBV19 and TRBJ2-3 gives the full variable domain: DGGITQSPKYLFRKEGQNVTLSCEQNLNHDAMYWYRQDPGQGLRLIYYSQIVNDFQKGDIAEGYSVSREKKESFPLTVTSAQKNPTAFYLCASSPGQGTDTQYFGPGTRLTVL.

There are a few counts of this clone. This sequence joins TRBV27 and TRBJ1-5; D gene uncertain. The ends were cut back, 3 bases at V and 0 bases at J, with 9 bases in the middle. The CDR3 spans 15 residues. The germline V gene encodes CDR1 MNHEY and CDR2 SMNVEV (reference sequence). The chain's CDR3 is CASSFLADSNQPQHF. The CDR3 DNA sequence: TGTGCCAGCAGTTTCTTGGCTGATAGCAATCAGCCCCAGCATTTT.

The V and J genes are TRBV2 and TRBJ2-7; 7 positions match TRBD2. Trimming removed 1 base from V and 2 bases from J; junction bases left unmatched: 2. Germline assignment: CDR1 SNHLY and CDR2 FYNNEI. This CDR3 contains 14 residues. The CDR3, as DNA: TGTGCCAGCAGTGAAGAGCGGGGACCCTACGAGCAGTACGTC. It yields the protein CASSEERGPYEQYV.

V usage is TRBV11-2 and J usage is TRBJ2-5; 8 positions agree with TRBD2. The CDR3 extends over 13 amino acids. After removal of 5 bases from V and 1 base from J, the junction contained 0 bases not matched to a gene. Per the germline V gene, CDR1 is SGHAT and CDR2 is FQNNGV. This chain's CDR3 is CASSRGGQETQYF. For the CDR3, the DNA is TGTGCCAGCAGCCGGGGGGGCCAAGAGACCCAGTACTTC.

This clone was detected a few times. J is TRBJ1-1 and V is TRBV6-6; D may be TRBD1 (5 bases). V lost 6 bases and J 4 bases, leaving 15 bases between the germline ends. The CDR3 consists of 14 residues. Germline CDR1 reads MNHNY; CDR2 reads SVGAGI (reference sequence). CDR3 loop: CASRGGGVGTEAFF. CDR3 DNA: TGTGCCAGCAGAGGCGGGGGGGTGGGCACTGAAGCTTTCTTT.

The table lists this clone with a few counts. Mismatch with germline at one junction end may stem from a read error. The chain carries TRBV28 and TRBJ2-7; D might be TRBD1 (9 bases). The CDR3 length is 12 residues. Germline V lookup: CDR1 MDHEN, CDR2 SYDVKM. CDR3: CASSGTGFSGNF. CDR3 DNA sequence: TGTGCCAGTTCCGGGACAGGGTTTAGCGGGAACTTC.

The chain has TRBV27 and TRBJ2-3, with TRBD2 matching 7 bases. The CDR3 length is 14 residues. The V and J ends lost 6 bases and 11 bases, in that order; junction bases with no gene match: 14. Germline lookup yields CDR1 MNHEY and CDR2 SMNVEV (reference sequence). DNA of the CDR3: TGTGCCAGCAGCCCAACGACTAGCTCTCGCAAGCAGTATTTT. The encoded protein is CASSPTTSSRKQYF.

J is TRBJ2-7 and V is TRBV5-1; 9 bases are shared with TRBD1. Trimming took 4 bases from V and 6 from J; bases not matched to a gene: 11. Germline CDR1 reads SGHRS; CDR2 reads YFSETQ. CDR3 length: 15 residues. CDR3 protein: CASSGAGQGGVEQYF. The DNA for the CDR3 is TGCGCCAGCAGCGGAGCGGGACAGGGTGGGGTCGAGCAGTACTTC.

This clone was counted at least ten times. For the CDR3, the DNA is TGTGCCAGCAGCCCAGGGACAGGGATCAATGAGCAGTTCTTC. Encoded protein: CASSPGTGINEQFF. The gene calls are TRBV7-9 and TRBJ2-1, with 9 bases lining up with TRBD1. The length of the CDR3 is 14 residues. The V and J ends lost 5 bases and 6 bases, in that order; junction bases with no gene match: 5. CDR1 is SEHNR, CDR2 FQNEAQ, per germline (reference sequence).

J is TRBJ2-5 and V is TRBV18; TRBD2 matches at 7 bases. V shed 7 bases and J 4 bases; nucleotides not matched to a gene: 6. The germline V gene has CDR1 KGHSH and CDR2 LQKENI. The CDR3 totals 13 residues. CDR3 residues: CASLTREGETQYF. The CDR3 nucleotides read TGTGCCAGCTTGACGAGGGAGGGAGAGACCCAGTACTTC. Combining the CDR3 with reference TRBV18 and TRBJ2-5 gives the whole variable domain NAGVMQNPRHLVRRRGQEARLRCSPMKGHSHVYWYRQLPEEGLKFMVYLQKENIIDESGMPKERFSAEFPKEGPSILRIQQVVRGDSAAYFCASLTREGETQYFGPGTRLLVL.

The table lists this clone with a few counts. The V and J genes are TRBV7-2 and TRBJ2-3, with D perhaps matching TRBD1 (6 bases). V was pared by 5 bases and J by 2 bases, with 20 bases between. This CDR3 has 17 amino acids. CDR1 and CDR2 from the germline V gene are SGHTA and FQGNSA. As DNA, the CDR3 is TGTGCCAGCAGCCCCCGGACAGACCCACTCTCCACAGATACGCAGTATTTT. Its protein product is CASSPRTDPLSTDTQYF.

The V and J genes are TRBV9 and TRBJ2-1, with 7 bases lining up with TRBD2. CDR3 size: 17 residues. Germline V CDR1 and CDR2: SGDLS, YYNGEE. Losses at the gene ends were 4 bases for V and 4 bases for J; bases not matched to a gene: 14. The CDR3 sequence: CASSSQMGRETYNEQFF. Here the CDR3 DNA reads TGTGCCAGCAGCTCACAGATGGGGCGGGAGACTTACAATGAGCAGTTCTTC.

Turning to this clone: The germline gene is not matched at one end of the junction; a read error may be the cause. Here the CDR3 DNA reads TGTGCCAGCAGCCCTCCCCCCTTGTCCTTCAATGAGCAGTTCTTC. It translates to CASSPPPLSFNEQFF. The chain links TRBV9 to TRBJ2-1; D gene uncertain. Germline V lookup: CDR1 SGDLS, CDR2 YYNGEE. The CDR3 extends over 15 amino acids.

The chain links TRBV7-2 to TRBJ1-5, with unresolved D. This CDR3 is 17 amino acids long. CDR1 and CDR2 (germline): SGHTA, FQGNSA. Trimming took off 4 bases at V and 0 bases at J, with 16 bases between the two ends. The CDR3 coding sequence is TGTGCCAGCAGCTCCCGGGGAGGTTATAATAGCAATCAGCCCCAGCATTTT. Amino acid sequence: CASSSRGGYNSNQPQHF.

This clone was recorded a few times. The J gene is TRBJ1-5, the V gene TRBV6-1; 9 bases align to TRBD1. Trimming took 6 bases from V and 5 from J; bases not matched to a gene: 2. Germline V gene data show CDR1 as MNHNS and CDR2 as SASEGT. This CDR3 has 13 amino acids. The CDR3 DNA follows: TGTGCCAGCAGCGGGACAGGGTATCAGCCCCAGCATTTT. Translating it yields CASSGTGYQPQHF.